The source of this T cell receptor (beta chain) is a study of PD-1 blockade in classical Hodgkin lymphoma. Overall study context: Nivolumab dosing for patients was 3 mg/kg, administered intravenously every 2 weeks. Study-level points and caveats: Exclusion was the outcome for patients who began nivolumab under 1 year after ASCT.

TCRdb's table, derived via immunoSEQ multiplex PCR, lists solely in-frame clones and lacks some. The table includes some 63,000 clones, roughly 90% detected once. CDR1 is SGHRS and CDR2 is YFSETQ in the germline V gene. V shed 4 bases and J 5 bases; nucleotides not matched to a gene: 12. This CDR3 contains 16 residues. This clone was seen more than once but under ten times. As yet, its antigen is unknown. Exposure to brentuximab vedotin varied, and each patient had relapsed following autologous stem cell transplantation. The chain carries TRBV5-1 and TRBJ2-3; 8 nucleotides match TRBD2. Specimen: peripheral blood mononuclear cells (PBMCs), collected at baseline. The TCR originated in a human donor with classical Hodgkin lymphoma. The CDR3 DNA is TGCGCCAGCAGCCTAGCGGGCGGGGCCTACCAAGATACGCAGTATTTT. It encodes CASSLAGGAYQDTQYF.